This passage covers 22 T cell receptor beta chains from one sample sequenced in a study of blood T cell repertoires in COVID-19. The table came from immunoSEQ multiplex PCR; TCRdb's copy has only in-frame clones and leaves some out. The sample shows approximately 500,000 clones, over 75% of them seen only once. The sample was peripheral blood. These receptors were taken from a human donor in a cohort sampled during active COVID-19.

The V call is TRBV5-1, the J call TRBJ1-5, with D possibly matching TRBD1 (5 bases). The length of the CDR3 is 14 residues. V dropped 0 bases and J dropped 8 bases, with 12 bases sitting between them. Germline V CDR1 and CDR2: SGHRS, YFSETQ. The CDR3 protein is CASSLGSGNEPQHF. CDR3 nucleotides: TGCGCCAGCAGCTTGGGGTCAGGGAATGAGCCCCAGCATTTT. The entire variable domain, with the rest obtained from reference TRBV5-1 and TRBJ1-5, is as follows: KAGVTQTPRYLIKTRGQQVTLSCSPISGHRSVSWYQQTPGQGLQFLFEYFSETQRNKGNFPGRFSGRQFSNSRSEMNVSTLELGDSALYLCASSLGSGNEPQHFGDGTRLSIL.

The genes are TRBV6-2 or TRBV6-3 and TRBJ1-5; the D gene is possibly TRBD1 (5 bases). Germline V gene data show CDR1 as MNHEY and CDR2 as SVGEGT. The CDR3 has 15 residues. V was trimmed by 4 bases and J by 6 bases, leaving 16 bases between them. CDR3 nucleotide sequence: TGTGCCAGCAGTTTACTTCAAGGGGCAGGTCAGCCCCAGCATTTT. It encodes CASSLLQGAGQPQHF.

The CDR3 loop reads CASSLIPGQASYGYTF. As DNA, the CDR3 is TGTGCCAGTAGTCTCATTCCTGGACAGGCCTCCTATGGCTACACCTTC. The gene calls are TRBV19 and TRBJ1-2; 7 bases are a match to TRBD1. J gave up 4 bases and V 5 bases, and 13 bases lay outside the gene matches. The CDR3 runs 16 residues. Per the germline V gene, CDR1 is LNHDA and CDR2 is SQIVND (reference sequence).

This clone occurred once. The V call is TRBV3-1 (or the pseudogene TRBV3-2), the J call TRBJ2-1; 7 positions match TRBD2. The CDR3 length is 14 residues. Germline V gene lookup returns CDR1 LGHDT and CDR2 YNNKEL (reference sequence). With V trimmed by 4 bases and J by 6 bases, 6 bases remained unmatched. The CDR3 DNA follows: TGTGCCAGCAGCCCCCGGGGGGTTGTCAATGAGCAGTTCTTC. It translates to CASSPRGVVNEQFF.

This chain uses TRBV2 with TRBJ1-2; 7 bases line up with TRBD1. The CDR3 is 12 residues long. V lost 5 bases, J lost 8 bases, and 5 bases stayed unmatched. Per the germline V gene, CDR1 is SNHLY and CDR2 is FYNNEI. CDR3: CASSRTGRGYTF. DNA of the CDR3: TGTGCCAGCAGTCGGACAGGCCGGGGCTACACCTTC.

On this clone itself: Mismatch with germline at one junction end may stem from a read error. The V call is TRBV7-7, the J call TRBJ2-7, with TRBD1 matching 7 bases. This CDR3 has 15 residues. Germline V CDR1 and CDR2: SSHAT, FNYEAQ (reference sequence). The CDR3 sequence is CASSPRQGSAYEQYF. The CDR3 DNA sequence: TGTGCTAGCAGCCCTCGACAGGGCTCAGCCTACGAGCAGTACTTC.

The CDR3 is CASSQTDRFSNGYTF. DNA of the CDR3: TGTGCCAGTAGCCAAACCGACAGGTTTTCGAATGGCTACACCTTC. The chain couples TRBV19 to TRBJ1-2; perhaps TRBD1 as D (6 bases). CDR1 and CDR2 (germline): LNHDA, SQIVND (reference sequence). CDR3 size: 15 residues. With 6 bases removed from V and 6 bases from J, the gap between germline ends came to 20 bases.

The rearrangement links TRBV7-2 to TRBJ2-5; D remains ambiguous. Per the germline V gene, CDR1 is SGHTA and CDR2 is FQGNSA. This CDR3 has 13 residues. Trimming removed 4 bases at V and 1 base at J, with 7 bases between. CDR3 region: CASSWAVQETQYF. CDR3 DNA sequence: TGTGCCAGCAGCTGGGCAGTCCAAGAGACCCAGTACTTC.

As concerns this clone: Other DNA variants within this sample encode the same CDR3. The genes are TRBV6-6 and TRBJ1-1; 9 bases match TRBD1. Germline assignment: CDR1 MNHNY and CDR2 SVGAGI (reference sequence). Losses at the gene ends were 6 bases for V and 4 bases for J; bases not matched to a gene: 3. The CDR3 covers 13 residues. CDR3 nucleotide sequence: TGTGCCAGCAGCTCGACAGGGGGCACTGAAGCTTTCTTT. Translation gives CASSSTGGTEAFF.

The rearrangement uses TRBV7-3 and TRBJ2-3; 12 bases line up with TRBD2. The CDR3 totals 16 residues. V trimming: 4 bases; J trimming: 2 bases; junction bases outside the gene matches: 4. The V gene's germline CDR1 is SGHTA and CDR2 FQGTGA. The chain's CDR3 is CASSSGLAGITDTQYF. CDR3 sequence (DNA): TGTGCCAGCAGCTCCGGACTAGCGGGAATCACAGATACGCAGTATTTT.

The rearrangement links TRBV4-1 to TRBJ2-1; 8 nucleotides line up with TRBD1. Germline CDR1 MGHRA, CDR2 YSYEKL. CDR3 length equals 14 residues. The junction had 2 bases not matched to a gene; V was cut back by 0 bases and J by 7 bases. This CDR3 is CASSQDRGQNEQFF. For the CDR3, the DNA is TGCGCCAGCAGCCAAGACAGGGGGCAGAATGAGCAGTTCTTC.

V and J are TRBV24-1 and TRBJ2-3; D gene uncertain. V was cut by 4 bases and J by 6 bases, with 7 bases left in between. The CDR3 contains 12 residues. Per germline, CDR1 KGHDR and CDR2 SFDVKD. CDR3 nucleotides: TGTGCCACCAGTGACGCAAGCGATACGCAGTATTTT. This codes for CATSDASDTQYF.

This chain uses TRBV2 with TRBJ2-7; 12 bases fit TRBD2. Germline values: CDR1 SNHLY, CDR2 FYNNEI. V trimming: 4 bases; J trimming: 5 bases; junction bases outside the gene matches: 3. This CDR3 comprises 14 residues. Here the CDR3 DNA reads TGTGCCAGCAGTGGGACTAGCGGGAAGGACGAGCAGTACTTC. The encoded protein is CASSGTSGKDEQYF.

CDR3 bases: TGTGCCAGCAGCTTAAGGGACGGGGGTGGAGATCAGCCCCAGCATTTT. It encodes CASSLRDGGGDQPQHF. This rearrangement joins TRBV7-9 to TRBJ1-5; maybe TRBD1 (5 bases). Trimming cost V 2 bases and J 5 bases, with 16 bases left between them. This CDR3 contains 16 residues. The germline V gene has CDR1 SEHNR and CDR2 FQNEAQ (reference sequence). Full variable domain (missing parts from reference TRBV7-9 and TRBJ1-5): DTGVSQNPRHKITKRGQNVTFRCDPISEHNRLYWYRQTLGQGPEFLTYFQNEAQLEKSRLLSDRFSAERPKGSFSTLEIQRTEQGDSAMYLCASSLRDGGGDQPQHFGDGTRLSIL.

This clone has only a few counts. The CDR3 sequence: CASNRGATYEQYF. CDR3 coding DNA: TGTGCCAGCAACAGGGGGGCGACCTACGAGCAGTACTTC. The chain joins TRBV28 to TRBJ2-7; 8 bases fit TRBD1. Germline assignment: CDR1 MDHEN and CDR2 SYDVKM. J lost 2 bases, V lost 7 bases, and 4 bases had no gene match. CDR3 length: 13 residues. The variable domain in full, completed from reference TRBV28 and TRBJ2-7, reads DVKVTQSSRYLVKRTGEKVFLECVQDMDHENMFWYRQDPGLGLRLIYFSYDVKMKEKGDIPEGYSVSREKKERFSLILESASTNQTSMYLCASNRGATYEQYFGPGTRLTVT.

The rearrangement joins TRBV3-1 (or the pseudogene TRBV3-2) to TRBJ1-1, with a weak D call TRBD1 (5 bases). Trimming removed 1 base from V and 1 base from J, with 10 bases in between. Germline assignment: CDR1 LGHDT and CDR2 YNNKEL (reference sequence). The CDR3 is 15 amino acids. The CDR3 sequence: CASSQGSGWNTEAFF. DNA of the CDR3: TGTGCCAGCAGCCAAGGTTCAGGGTGGAACACTGAAGCTTTCTTT.

V and J are TRBV5-6 and TRBJ2-3; D is unclear. V shed 3 bases and J shed 3 bases, with 5 bases lying between them. Germline V gene lookup returns CDR1 SGHDT and CDR2 YYEEEE. The CDR3 has 12 amino acids. This CDR3 reads CASSYRTDTQYF. The CDR3 DNA sequence: TGTGCCAGCAGCTACAGAACAGATACGCAGTATTTT.

The rearrangement links TRBV6-5 to TRBJ1-2; 7 bases agree with TRBD1. V shed 6 bases and J 4 bases; nucleotides not matched to a gene: 8. In germline, CDR1 is MNHEY, CDR2 SVGAGI. The CDR3 consists of 14 residues. CDR3 DNA: TGTGCCAGCAGAACGACAGGGATCCCCTATGGCTACACCTTC. It is translated as CASRTTGIPYGYTF.

A single count supports this clone. The chain uses TRBV5-1 and TRBJ1-2, with a weak D call TRBD1 (5 bases). Trimming took off 2 bases at V and 4 bases at J, with 21 bases between the two ends. The germline CDR1 and CDR2 sequences are SGHRS and YFSETQ. This CDR3 has 17 amino acids. The CDR3 DNA reads TGCGCCAGCAGCTTCGGTGGGGCAGTTGATAAGACCTATGGCTACACCTTC. This codes for CASSFGGAVDKTYGYTF.

In this sample, this clone turned up many times. The chain joins TRBV3-1 (or the pseudogene TRBV3-2) to TRBJ1-2, with TRBD1 matching 8 bases. CDR3 length: 16 residues. V was clipped by 1 base and J by 5 bases; unmatched bases: 9. The germline V gene encodes CDR1 LGHDT and CDR2 YNNKEL (reference sequence). The CDR3, as DNA: TGTGCCAGCAGCCAAGGGGCTCCGGGACAGGCATATGGCTACACCTTC. This gives the protein CASSQGAPGQAYGYTF.

This clone was observed a single time. V gene TRBV5-4 combines with J gene TRBJ2-1; no clear D gene. The CDR3 has 15 amino acids. Germline lookup yields CDR1 SGHNT and CDR2 YYREEE (reference sequence). V was trimmed by 0 bases and J by 5 bases, leaving 12 bases between them. The CDR3 reads CASSLDSLPNNEQFF. In DNA, the CDR3 is TGTGCCAGCAGCTTGGATAGTTTGCCAAACAATGAGCAGTTCTTC.

This CDR3 is CASSQGNRDRGSEQYF. CDR3 coding DNA: TGTGCCAGCAGCCAAGGGAACCGGGACAGGGGTAGCGAGCAGTACTTC. The rearrangement joins TRBV3-1 (or the pseudogene TRBV3-2) to TRBJ2-7, with 10 positions matching TRBD1. The CDR3 is made up of 16 amino acids. The ends lost 1 base at V and 6 bases at J; junction bases unmatched: 9. CDR1 and CDR2 (germline): LGHDT, YNNKEL (reference sequence).